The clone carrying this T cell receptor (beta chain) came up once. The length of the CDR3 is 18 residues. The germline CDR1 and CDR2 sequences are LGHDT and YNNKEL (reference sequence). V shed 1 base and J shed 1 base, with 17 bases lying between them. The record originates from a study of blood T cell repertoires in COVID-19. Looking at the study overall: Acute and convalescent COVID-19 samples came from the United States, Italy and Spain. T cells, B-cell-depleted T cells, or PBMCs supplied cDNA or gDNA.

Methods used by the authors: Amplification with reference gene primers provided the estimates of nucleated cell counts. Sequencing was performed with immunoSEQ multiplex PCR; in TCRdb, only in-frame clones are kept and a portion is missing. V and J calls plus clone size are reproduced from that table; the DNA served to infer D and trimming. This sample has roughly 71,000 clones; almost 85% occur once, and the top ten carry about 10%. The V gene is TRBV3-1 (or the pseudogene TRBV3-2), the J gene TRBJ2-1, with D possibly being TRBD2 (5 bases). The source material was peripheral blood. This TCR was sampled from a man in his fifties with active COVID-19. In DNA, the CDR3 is TGTGCCAGCAGCCAAGGATGGTTGGTGGCGGGTTCCTACAATGAGCAGTTCTTC. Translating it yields CASSQGWLVAGSYNEQFF.